The T cell receptor (beta chain) described here comes from a study of CD8+ T cells in alopecia areata. Whole-study findings and limits: The treated group had a single nonresponder, limiting CD8+ expansion-response conclusions. Lesional scalp, especially alopecia totalis/universalis, showed higher clonality than normal scalp. Scalp clonality decreased significantly with tofacitinib, and so did expanded CD8+ clones among the top 100.

Germline assignment: CDR1 GTSNPN and CDR2 SVGIG (reference sequence). The junction had 9 bases not matched to a gene; V was cut back by 0 bases and J by 1 base. The CDR3 is 17 residues long. TCR sequencing used cDNA made by reverse transcription of extracted RNA. Some clones are missing from TCRdb's copy, which holds only in-frame ones; the method was immunoSEQ multiplex PCR. Of 150,000 to 200,000 clones in the sample, around 60% were seen once. The treatment denotes: oral pan-JAK inhibitor, 5-10 mg twice daily. This clone was observed once. Antigen specificity is unknown. Here the sequenced sample was CD4+ T cells sorted from blood, taken at week 4, from a patient treated with tofacitinib. The rearrangement joins TRBV30 to TRBJ1-5; TRBD1 matches at 7 bases. The sequence was collected from a human donor with alopecia areata. CDR3 loop: CAWSVLQGMGSNQPQHF. Here the CDR3 DNA reads TGTGCCTGGAGTGTCCTACAGGGGATGGGAAGCAATCAGCCCCAGCATTTT.